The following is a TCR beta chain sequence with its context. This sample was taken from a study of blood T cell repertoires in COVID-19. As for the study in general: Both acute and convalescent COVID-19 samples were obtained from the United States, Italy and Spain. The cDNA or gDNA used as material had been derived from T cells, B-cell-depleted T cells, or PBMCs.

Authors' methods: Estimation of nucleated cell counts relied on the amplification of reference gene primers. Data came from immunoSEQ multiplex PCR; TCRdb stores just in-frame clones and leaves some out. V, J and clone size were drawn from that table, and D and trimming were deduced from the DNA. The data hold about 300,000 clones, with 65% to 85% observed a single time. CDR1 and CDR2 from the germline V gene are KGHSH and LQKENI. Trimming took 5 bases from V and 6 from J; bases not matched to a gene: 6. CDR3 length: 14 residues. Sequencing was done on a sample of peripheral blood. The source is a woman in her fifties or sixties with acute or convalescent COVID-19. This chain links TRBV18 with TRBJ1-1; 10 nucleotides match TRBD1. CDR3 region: CASSSGQGYSEAFF. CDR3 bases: TGTGCCAGCTCATCGGGACAGGGGTACTCTGAAGCTTTCTTT.